These T cell receptor beta chains were read from a single sample in a study of OX40 agonist ivuxolimab in advanced cancers. Some clones are missing from TCRdb's copy, which holds only in-frame ones; the method was immunoSEQ multiplex PCR. Altogether about 70,000 clones are present, 80% to 85% being singletons, with the ten largest covering approximately 6.8%. The specimen comprised CD4+ or CD8+ T cells sorted from blood, sampled in a trial of the OX40 agonist ivuxolimab. These receptors were collected from an adult with an advanced solid tumor such as melanoma, head and neck, liver or kidney cancer. Each CDR3 is given with its conserved first and last residue. The D gene is left open where the match is weak. Not every row has a clone size; where given, it reads once, few, many or a size class.

j_gene: TRBJ2-5
d_gene: NA
abundance: NA
v_gene: TRBV28
CDR3nt: TGTGCCAGCAGTTTAGAGGGAAAGGGAGAGACCCAGTACTTC
CDR3aa: CASSLEGKGETQYF

j_gene: TRBJ2-1
d_gene: NA
abundance: NA
v_gene: TRBV7-3
CDR3nt: TGTGCCAGCAGCTTTGGCAGGGGCTCCTACAATGAGCAGTTCTTC
CDR3aa: CASSFGRGSYNEQFF

j_gene: TRBJ2-4
d_gene: NA
abundance: NA
v_gene: TRBV5-6
CDR3nt: TGTGCCAGCAGCTTCCAAGGGACTTATGACATTCAGTACTTC
CDR3aa: CASSFQGTYDIQYF

j_gene: TRBJ2-2
d_gene: NA
abundance: NA
v_gene: TRBV7-9
CDR3nt: TGTGCCAGCACCGAGAAGTCAGTGAACACCGGGGAGCTGTTTTTT
CDR3aa: CASTEKSVNTGELFF

j_gene: TRBJ1-2
d_gene: TRBD1
abundance: NA
v_gene: TRBV2
CDR3nt: TGTGCCAGCAGGCGACAGGGCAACTATGGCTACACCTTC
CDR3aa: CASRRQGNYGYTF

j_gene: TRBJ1-5
d_gene: TRBD1
abundance: few
v_gene: TRBV7-2
CDR3nt: TGTGCCAGCAGCTCCGGGACAGACCCGGAGGCCCAGCATTTT
CDR3aa: CASSSGTDPEAQHF

j_gene: TRBJ1-2
d_gene: NA
abundance: NA
v_gene: TRBV19
CDR3nt: TGTGCCAGCGCCCCGGGGGGCGTGTATGGCTACACCTTC
CDR3aa: CASAPGGVYGYTF

j_gene: TRBJ1-2
d_gene: TRBD1
abundance: NA
v_gene: TRBV5-1
CDR3nt: TGCGCCAGCAAGGGACAGGGGAGCTATGGCTACACCTTC
CDR3aa: CASKGQGSYGYTF

j_gene: TRBJ2-7
d_gene: NA
abundance: NA
v_gene: TRBV28
CDR3nt: TGTGCCAGCAGTCCCCCCGGGGCGCGGTACGAGCAGTACTTC
CDR3aa: CASSPPGARYEQYF

j_gene: TRBJ2-1
d_gene: TRBD2
abundance: NA
v_gene: TRBV2
CDR3nt: TGTGCCAGCAGTCAGACTAGCGGGCCGTACAATGAGCAGTTCTTC
CDR3aa: CASSQTSGPYNEQFF

j_gene: TRBJ2-1
d_gene: NA
abundance: NA
v_gene: TRBV2
CDR3nt: TGTGCCAGCAGTGGATCAAATGAGCAGTTCTTC
CDR3aa: CASSGSNEQFF

j_gene: TRBJ1-5
d_gene: TRBD1
abundance: NA
v_gene: TRBV7-2
CDR3nt: TGTGCCAGCAGCAACGAACGACAGGGGGCTCGGCAGCCCCAGCATTTT
CDR3aa: CASSNERQGARQPQHF

j_gene: TRBJ1-1
d_gene: NA
abundance: once
v_gene: TRBV7-3
CDR3nt: TGTGCCAGCAGCTCTGGACAGTTCGGGACTGAAGCTTTCTTT
CDR3aa: CASSSGQFGTEAFF

j_gene: TRBJ1-5
d_gene: NA
abundance: NA
v_gene: TRBV28
CDR3nt: TGTGCCAGCCGGGAGGCCAATCAGCCCCAGCATTTT
CDR3aa: CASREANQPQHF

j_gene: TRBJ1-6
d_gene: TRBD1
abundance: NA
v_gene: TRBV6-1
CDR3nt: TGTGCCAGCAGCAGGACAGGCCCCTATAATTCACCCCTCCACTTT
CDR3aa: CASSRTGPYNSPLHF